The source of this T cell receptor (beta chain) is a study of Tregs in tolerant kidney transplant recipients. The CDR3 runs 13 residues. The germline CDR1 and CDR2 sequences are WSHSY and SAAADI. With 2 bases clipped from V and 4 bases from J, the junction kept 2 bases outside the gene matches. TCRdb's table, derived via immunoSEQ multiplex PCR, lists solely in-frame clones and lacks some. The sample lists under 80,000 clones; 80% to 90% were seen once. The origin of this receptor is a human donor who received a combined kidney and bone marrow transplant. This specimen consisted of Tregs from blood, obtained before the transplant. The chain carries TRBV10-2 and TRBJ2-7; TRBD1 aligns across 7 bases. The CDR3 coding sequence is TGCGCCAGCAGTGAGGTCAGGGGGTACGAGCAGTACTTC. Translating gives CASSEVRGYEQYF.